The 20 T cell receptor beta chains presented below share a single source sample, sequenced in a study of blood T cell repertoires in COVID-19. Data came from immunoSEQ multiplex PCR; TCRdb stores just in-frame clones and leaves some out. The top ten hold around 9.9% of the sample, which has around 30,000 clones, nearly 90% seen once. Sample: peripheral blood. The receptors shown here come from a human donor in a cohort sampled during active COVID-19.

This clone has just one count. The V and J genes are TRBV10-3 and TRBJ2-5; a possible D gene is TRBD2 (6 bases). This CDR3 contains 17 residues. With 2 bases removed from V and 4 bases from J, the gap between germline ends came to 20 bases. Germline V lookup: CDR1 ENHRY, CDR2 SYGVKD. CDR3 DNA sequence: TGTGCCATCAGTGAGAGGAGGGCCAGCACCCGCTCAGAGACCCAGTACTTC. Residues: CAISERRASTRSETQYF.

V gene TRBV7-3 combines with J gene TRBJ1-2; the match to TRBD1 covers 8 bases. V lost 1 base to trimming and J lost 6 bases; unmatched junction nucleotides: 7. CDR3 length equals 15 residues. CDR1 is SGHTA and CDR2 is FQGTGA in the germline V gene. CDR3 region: CASSLSAQGEDGYTF. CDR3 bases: TGTGCCAGCAGCTTAAGCGCACAGGGGGAAGATGGCTACACCTTC.

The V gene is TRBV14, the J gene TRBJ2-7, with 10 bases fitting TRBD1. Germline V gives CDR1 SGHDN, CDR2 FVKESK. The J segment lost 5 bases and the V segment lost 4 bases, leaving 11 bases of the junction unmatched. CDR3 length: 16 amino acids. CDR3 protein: CASSPLMGQGPHEQYF. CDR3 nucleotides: TGTGCCAGCAGCCCCCTGATGGGACAGGGGCCCCACGAGCAGTACTTC.

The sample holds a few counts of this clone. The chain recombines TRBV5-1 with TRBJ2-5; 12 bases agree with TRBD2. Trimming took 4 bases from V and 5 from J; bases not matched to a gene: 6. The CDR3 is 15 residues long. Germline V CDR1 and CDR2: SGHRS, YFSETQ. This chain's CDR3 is CASSNQLAGGETQYF. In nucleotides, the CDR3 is TGCGCCAGCAGCAATCAACTAGCGGGGGGTGAGACCCAGTACTTC. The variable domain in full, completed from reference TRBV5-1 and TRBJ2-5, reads KAGVTQTPRYLIKTRGQQVTLSCSPISGHRSVSWYQQTPGQGLQFLFEYFSETQRNKGNFPGRFSGRQFSNSRSEMNVSTLELGDSALYLCASSNQLAGGETQYFGPGTRLLVL.

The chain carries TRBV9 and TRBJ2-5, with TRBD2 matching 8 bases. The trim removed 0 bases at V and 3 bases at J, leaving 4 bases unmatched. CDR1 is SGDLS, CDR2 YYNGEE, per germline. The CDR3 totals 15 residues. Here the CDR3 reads CASSVAGGLEETQYF. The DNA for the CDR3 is TGTGCCAGCAGCGTAGCGGGGGGGCTGGAAGAGACCCAGTACTTC.

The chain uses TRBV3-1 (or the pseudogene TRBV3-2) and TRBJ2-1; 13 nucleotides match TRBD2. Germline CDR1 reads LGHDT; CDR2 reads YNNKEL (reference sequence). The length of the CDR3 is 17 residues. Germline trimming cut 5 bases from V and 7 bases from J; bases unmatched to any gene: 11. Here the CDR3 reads CASSYATSGGARNEQFF. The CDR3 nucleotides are TGTGCCAGCAGCTACGCCACTAGCGGGGGGGCCCGGAATGAGCAGTTCTTC.

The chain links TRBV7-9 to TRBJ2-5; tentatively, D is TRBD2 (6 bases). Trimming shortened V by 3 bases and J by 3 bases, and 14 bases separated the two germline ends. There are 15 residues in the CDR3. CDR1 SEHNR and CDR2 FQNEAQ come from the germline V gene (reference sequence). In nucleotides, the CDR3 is TGTGCCAGCAGCTTGGAGGGGACTTCCAAAGAGACCCAGTACTTC. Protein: CASSLEGTSKETQYF.

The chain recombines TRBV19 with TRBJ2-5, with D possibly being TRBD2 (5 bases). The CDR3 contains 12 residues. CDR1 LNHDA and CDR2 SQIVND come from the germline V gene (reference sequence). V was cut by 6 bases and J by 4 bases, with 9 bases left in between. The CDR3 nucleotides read TGTGCCAGTAGACAGAGCGGAGAGACCCAGTACTTC. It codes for CASRQSGETQYF.

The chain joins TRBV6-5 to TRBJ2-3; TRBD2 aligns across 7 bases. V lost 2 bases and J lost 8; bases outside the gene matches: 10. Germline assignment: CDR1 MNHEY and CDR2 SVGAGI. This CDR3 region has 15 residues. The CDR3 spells CASSYPSGGSGTQYF. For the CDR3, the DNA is TGTGCCAGCAGTTACCCCTCCGGGGGGTCGGGTACGCAGTATTTT.

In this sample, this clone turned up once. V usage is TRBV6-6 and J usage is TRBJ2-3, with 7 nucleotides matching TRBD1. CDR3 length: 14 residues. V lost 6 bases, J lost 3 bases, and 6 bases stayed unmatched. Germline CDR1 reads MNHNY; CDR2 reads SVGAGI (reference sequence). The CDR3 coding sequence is TGTGCCAGCAGCAGGGACAGAGCTACAGATACGCAGTATTTT. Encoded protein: CASSRDRATDTQYF.

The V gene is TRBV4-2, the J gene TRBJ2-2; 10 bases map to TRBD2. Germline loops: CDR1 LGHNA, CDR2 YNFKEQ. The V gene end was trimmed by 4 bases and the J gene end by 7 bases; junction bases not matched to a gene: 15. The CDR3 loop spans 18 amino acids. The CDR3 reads CASSRQSGGARMDGELFF. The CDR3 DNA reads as TGTGCCAGCAGCCGGCAAAGCGGGGGGGCCCGGATGGACGGGGAGCTGTTTTTT.

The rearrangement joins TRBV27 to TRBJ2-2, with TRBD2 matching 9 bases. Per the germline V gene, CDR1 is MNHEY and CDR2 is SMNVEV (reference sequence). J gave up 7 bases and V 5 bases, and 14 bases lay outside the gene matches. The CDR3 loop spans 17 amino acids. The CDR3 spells CASSLTPGLALYGELFF. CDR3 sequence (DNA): TGTGCCAGCAGTCTCACCCCGGGACTAGCTTTATACGGGGAGCTGTTTTTT.

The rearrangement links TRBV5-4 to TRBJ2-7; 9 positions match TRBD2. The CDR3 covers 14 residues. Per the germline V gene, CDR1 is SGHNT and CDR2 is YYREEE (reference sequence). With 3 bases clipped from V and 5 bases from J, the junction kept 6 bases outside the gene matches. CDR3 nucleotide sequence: TGTGCCAGCAGCTCGGGCGGGGGGGCCCACGAGCAGTACTTC. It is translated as CASSSGGGAHEQYF.

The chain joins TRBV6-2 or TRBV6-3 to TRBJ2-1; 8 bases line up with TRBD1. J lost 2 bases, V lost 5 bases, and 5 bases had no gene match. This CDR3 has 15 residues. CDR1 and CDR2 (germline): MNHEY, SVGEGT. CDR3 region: CASSNTGGTYNEQFF. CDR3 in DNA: TGTGCCAGCAGTAACACAGGGGGGACCTACAATGAGCAGTTCTTC.

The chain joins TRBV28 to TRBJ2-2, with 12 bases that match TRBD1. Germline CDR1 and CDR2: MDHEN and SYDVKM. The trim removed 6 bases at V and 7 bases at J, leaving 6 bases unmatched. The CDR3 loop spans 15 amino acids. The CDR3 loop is CASRAGTGGIGELFF. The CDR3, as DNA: TGTGCCAGCAGAGCCGGGACAGGGGGCATCGGGGAGCTGTTTTTT.

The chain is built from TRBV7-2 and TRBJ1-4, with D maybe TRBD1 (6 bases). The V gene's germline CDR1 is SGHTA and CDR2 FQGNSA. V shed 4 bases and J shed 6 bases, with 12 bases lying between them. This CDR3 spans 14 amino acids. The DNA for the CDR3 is TGTGCCAGCAGCTCCCAACAGGGAGATGAAAAACTGTTTTTT. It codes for CASSSQQGDEKLFF. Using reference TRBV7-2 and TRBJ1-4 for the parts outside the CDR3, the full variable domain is GAGVSQSPSNKVTEKGKDVELRCDPISGHTALYWYRQSLGQGLEFLIYFQGNSAPDKSGLPSDRFSAERTGGSVSTLTIQRTQQEDSAVYLCASSSQQGDEKLFFGSGTQLSVL.

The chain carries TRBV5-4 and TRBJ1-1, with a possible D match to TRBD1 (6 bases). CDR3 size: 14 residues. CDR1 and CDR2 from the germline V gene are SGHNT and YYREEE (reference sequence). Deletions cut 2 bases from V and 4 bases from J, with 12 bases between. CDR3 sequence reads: CASSFETGSTEAFF. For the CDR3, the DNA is TGTGCCAGCAGCTTTGAAACAGGGAGCACTGAAGCTTTCTTT.

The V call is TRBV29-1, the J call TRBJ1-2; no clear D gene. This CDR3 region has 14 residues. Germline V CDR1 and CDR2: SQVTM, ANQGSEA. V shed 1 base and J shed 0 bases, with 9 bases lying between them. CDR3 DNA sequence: TGCAGCGTTGAAGGAGAGCGGACTAACTATGGCTACACCTTC. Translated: CSVEGERTNYGYTF.

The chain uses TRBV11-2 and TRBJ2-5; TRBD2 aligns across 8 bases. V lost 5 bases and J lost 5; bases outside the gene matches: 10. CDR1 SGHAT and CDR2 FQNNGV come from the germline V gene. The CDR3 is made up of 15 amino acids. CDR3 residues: CASSIPGTSGETQYF. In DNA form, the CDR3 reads TGTGCCAGCAGCATCCCCGGGACTAGTGGTGAGACCCAGTACTTC.

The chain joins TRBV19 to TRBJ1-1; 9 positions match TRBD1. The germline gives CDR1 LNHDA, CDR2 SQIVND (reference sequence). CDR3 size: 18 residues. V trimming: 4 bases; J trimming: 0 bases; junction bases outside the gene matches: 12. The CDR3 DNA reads TGTGCCAGTAGTAGACAGGGACAGGGACGCGGGGTGAACACTGAAGCTTTCTTT. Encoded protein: CASSRQGQGRGVNTEAFF.